These 19 T cell receptor beta chains share one sample of origin, sequenced in a study of T cells in Graves' hyperthyroidism and ophthalmopathy. RNA transcripts yielded amplified TCR beta CDR3 regions. When the TCR CDR3 underwent first-round RT-PCR, the HTBI primer set was used. TCRdb fed the multiplex PCR reads into MiXCR, producing one record per CDR3 protein. The table includes hundreds of thousands of distinct CDR3 sequences, over 35% detected once. Specimen: blood. These receptors were collected from a man aged 18 to 35 with Graves' hyperthyroidism.

The rearrangement joins TRBV10-3 to TRBJ1-5; 7 positions agree with TRBD1. The CDR3 covers 14 residues. The ends lost 10 bases at V and 4 bases at J; junction bases unmatched: 10. Germline V gives CDR1 ENHRY, CDR2 SYGVKD. The CDR3 region is CASRDRQGNQPQHF. The CDR3 DNA reads TGTGCCAGCAGGGATCGACAGGGAAATCAGCCCCAGCATTTT.

The chain links TRBV6-6 to TRBJ2-7; the D is unclear. Per germline, CDR1 MNHNY and CDR2 SVGAGI (reference sequence). This CDR3 has 12 residues. V lost 5 bases, J lost 4 bases, and 9 bases lay in between. DNA for the CDR3: TGTGCCAGCAGTCCGCTACTTTACGAGCAGTACTTC. Its translation is CASSPLLYEQYF.

In DNA, the CDR3 is TGCGCCAGCAGCCAGCCCGTTAGCCCGAACACTGAAGCTTTCTTT. It translates to CASSQPVSPNTEAFF. The V call is TRBV4-1, the J call TRBJ1-1; unclear D gene. Germline assignment: CDR1 MGHRA and CDR2 YSYEKL. This CDR3 comprises 15 residues. V was cut by 3 bases and J by 1 base, with 12 bases left in between.

This sequence joins TRBV6-5 and TRBJ1-2; D perhaps matches TRBD1 (6 bases). Germline V gene sequence: CDR1 MNHEY, CDR2 SVGAGI. The length of the CDR3 is 15 residues. The germline V and J ends were trimmed by 4 bases and 8 bases, with 20 bases remaining between them. The CDR3 reads CASSSLPSQGRGYTF. The CDR3 bases are TGTGCCAGCAGTTCCCTCCCGTCCCAGGGGCGGGGCTACACCTTC.

The chain is built from TRBV29-1 and TRBJ1-1, with 8 bases matching TRBD1. The CDR3 has 11 residues. CDR1 SQVTM and CDR2 ANQGSEA come from the germline V gene. V trimming: 8 bases; J trimming: 11 bases; junction bases outside the gene matches: 10. CDR3: CSTLQGVSAFF. In DNA form, the CDR3 reads TGCAGCACATTACAGGGGGTCAGCGCTTTCTTT.

The chain is built from TRBV7-3 and TRBJ1-2, with TRBD1 matching over 8 bases. The CDR3 is 14 amino acids. Germline lookup yields CDR1 SGHTA and CDR2 FQGTGA. J gave up 4 bases and V 7 bases, and 8 bases lay outside the gene matches. This CDR3 is CASIQTDRAYGYTF. The CDR3 nucleotides are TGTGCCAGCATCCAGACGGACAGGGCCTATGGCTACACCTTC.

This clonotype came up a few times. The chain uses TRBV2 and TRBJ2-7; a weak D match, TRBD2 (5 bases). CDR1 is SNHLY, CDR2 FYNNEI, per germline. CDR3 length equals 15 residues. V gave up 5 bases and J gave up 0 bases, with 14 bases separating them. DNA for the CDR3: TGTGCCAGCAGTCCTGGAGACTACCTCTCCTACGAGCAGTACTTC. Its translation is CASSPGDYLSYEQYF.

This clonotype was observed a handful of times. The gene calls are TRBV4-3 and TRBJ1-5; 7 nucleotides line up with TRBD1. Germline V gene data show CDR1 as LGHNA and CDR2 as YSLEER. CDR3 length: 15 amino acids. J gave up 2 bases and V 4 bases, and 5 bases lay outside the gene matches. The CDR3 protein is CASSPGTDRNQPQHF. The CDR3 DNA reads TGCGCCAGCAGCCCAGGGACAGATCGCAATCAGCCCCAGCATTTT.

The chain is built from TRBV6-6 and TRBJ1-1, with 7 bases lining up with TRBD1. The CDR3 runs 16 residues. Trimming cost V 6 bases and J 4 bases; bases outside gene matches: 14. Germline values: CDR1 MNHNY, CDR2 SVGAGI (reference sequence). CDR3 nucleotide sequence: TGTGCCAGCAGCACTACAGGGGCCAATCCAGGCACTGAAGCTTTCTTT. Translation: CASSTTGANPGTEAFF.

This clonotype was picked up many times. The rearrangement uses TRBV7-9 and TRBJ1-1; 8 positions match TRBD1. The CDR3 covers 15 residues. Per germline, CDR1 SEHNR and CDR2 FQNEAQ (reference sequence). Trimming removed 2 bases from V and 6 bases from J; junction bases left unmatched: 8. CDR3 in DNA: TGTGCCAGCAGCTTATTAGGGACAGGAGGCGCTGAAGCTTTCTTT. Amino acids: CASSLLGTGGAEAFF.

This chain uses TRBV4-2 with TRBJ2-2, with 10 bases identical to TRBD1. Trimming took 8 bases from V and 4 from J; bases not matched to a gene: 10. The CDR3 is 16 residues long. Germline loops: CDR1 LGHNA, CDR2 YNFKEQ. The chain's CDR3 is CASQPTGGASTGELFF. For the CDR3, the DNA is TGTGCCAGCCAACCGACAGGGGGCGCGTCCACCGGGGAGCTGTTTTTT.

Remarks on this clonotype: A much larger clone sits a single nucleotide away, making a read error possible. V usage is TRBV2 and J usage is TRBJ1-5; 7 positions agree with TRBD1. The CDR3 runs to 17 residues. The junction had 12 bases not matched to a gene; V was cut back by 5 bases and J by 2 bases. In germline, CDR1 is SNHLY, CDR2 FYNNEI. The CDR3 coding sequence is TGTGCCAGCAGTATGACCGAGGGGGCGTATGGCAATCAGCCCCAGCATTTT. As protein: CASSMTEGAYGNQPQHF.

This clonotype has at least ten counts. This CDR3 is CSVVGPSSYEQYF. As DNA, the CDR3 is TGCAGCGTAGTGGGTCCCAGCTCCTACGAGCAGTACTTC. The chain combines TRBV29-1 with TRBJ2-7; D is unresolved. This CDR3 has 13 amino acids. Germline V gene data show CDR1 as SQVTM and CDR2 as ANQGSEA. Trimming left V 6 bases short and J 0 bases short, with 12 bases between.

This clonotype was observed a few times. The rearrangement uses TRBV7-8 and TRBJ1-1, with 9 bases fitting TRBD1. From germline, CDR1 is SGHVS and CDR2 FQNEAQ. The ends lost 9 bases at V and 4 bases at J; junction bases unmatched: 12. This CDR3 is 15 amino acids long. This chain's CDR3 is CASSPTGGAATEAFF. CDR3 sequence (DNA): TGTGCCAGTAGCCCCACAGGGGGCGCCGCCACTGAAGCTTTCTTT.

In this sample, this clonotype turned up a few times. V gene TRBV5-4 combines with J gene TRBJ1-3, with D possibly TRBD1 on 5 matching bases. Germline V gene sequence: CDR1 SGHNT, CDR2 YYREEE (reference sequence). The CDR3 loop spans 15 amino acids. Trimming shortened V by 4 bases and J by 0 bases, and 11 bases separated the two germline ends. The chain's CDR3 is CASSPGPASGNTIYF. CDR3 in DNA: TGTGCCAGCAGCCCGGGACCGGCCTCTGGAAACACCATATATTTT.

This chain links TRBV10-3 with TRBJ1-1, with 10 bases lining up with TRBD1. Trimming at V came to 3 bases and at J to 4 bases, leaving 2 bases not matched to a gene. Germline-derived CDR1 and CDR2 are ENHRY and SYGVKD. There are 14 residues in the CDR3. The CDR3 region has the DNA TGTGCCATCAGTGATAGGACAGGGGGCACTGAAGCTTTCTTT. It is translated as CAISDRTGGTEAFF.

To note about this clonotype: This may arise from a read error, as a much more abundant clone is one base away. The gene calls are TRBV2 and TRBJ1-1, with D perhaps TRBD1 (5 bases). CDR3 size: 14 residues. Trimming took off 4 bases at V and 3 bases at J, with 12 bases between the two ends. Germline values: CDR1 SNHLY, CDR2 FYNNEI. The CDR3 region has the DNA TGTGCCAGCAGTGGGGCAGGGACGGACACTGAAGCTTTCTTT. Translating gives CASSGAGTDTEAFF.

Note on this clonotype: A much more abundant neighbour one base away suggests this may be a read error. The V and J genes are TRBV24-1 and TRBJ2-2; no clear D. Trimming removed 3 bases at V and 7 bases at J, with 5 bases between. The CDR3 spans 12 residues. The V gene's germline CDR1 is KGHDR and CDR2 SFDVKD. CDR3 protein: CATSDNGGELFF. The CDR3 DNA reads TGTGCCACCAGTGATAACGGCGGGGAGCTGTTTTTT.

This clonotype was counted at least ten times. The V gene is TRBV10-3, the J gene TRBJ2-5; D remains ambiguous. The CDR3 runs to 15 residues. CDR1 is ENHRY and CDR2 is SYGVKD in the germline V gene. With 2 bases removed from V and 1 base from J, the gap between germline ends came to 11 bases. CDR3 amino acids: CAISEEWHSQETQYF. As DNA, the CDR3 is TGTGCCATCAGTGAGGAATGGCACAGCCAAGAGACCCAGTACTTC.